What follows are 15 T cell receptor beta chains derived from one specimen sequenced in a study of blood T cell repertoires in COVID-19. The assay was immunoSEQ multiplex PCR, and TCRdb's table has in-frame clones only and misses some. The data hold 300,000 or so clones, with around 90% observed a single time. Specimen: PBMCs or T cells enriched from blood (not recorded which). The receptors here all came from a woman aged 30 to 39 who had recovered from COVID-19.

The CDR3 protein is CASSPGTGGGSNQPQHF. The DNA for the CDR3 is TGTGCCAGCAGTCCCGGGACAGGGGGTGGGTCAAATCAGCCCCAGCATTTT. V usage is TRBV3-1 (or the pseudogene TRBV3-2) and J usage is TRBJ1-5; TRBD1 matches 11 bases. CDR1 and CDR2 from the germline V gene are LGHDT and YNNKEL (reference sequence). V was pared by 6 bases and J by 4 bases, with 11 bases of the junction left unmatched. The CDR3 loop spans 17 amino acids.

In regard to this clone: One end of the junction varies from germline; a read error may be responsible. Here the CDR3 DNA reads TGTGCCAGCAGGGCGGGACTGGTCGGGGAGTCGGACTTC. It is translated as CASRAGLVGESDF. This sequence joins TRBV2 and TRBJ2-5, with D tentatively TRBD2 (6 bases). The CDR3 contains 13 residues. CDR1 SNHLY and CDR2 FYNNEI come from the germline V gene.

Only one count was recorded for this clone. The gene calls are TRBV20-1 and TRBJ1-1, with D possibly matching TRBD1 (6 bases). CDR3 length: 11 residues. Trimming left V 6 bases short and J 5 bases short, with 10 bases between. The germline gives CDR1 DFQATT, CDR2 SNEGSKA (reference sequence). CDR3 sequence reads: CSAAGATEAFF. The CDR3 nucleotides read TGCAGTGCCGCAGGGGCTACTGAAGCTTTCTTT.

The chain links TRBV27 to TRBJ2-7; no clear D gene. There are 14 residues in the CDR3. CDR1 is MNHEY, CDR2 SMNVEV, per germline (reference sequence). Trimming cost V 3 bases and J 0 bases, with 9 bases left between them. The CDR3 here is CASSFQALSYEQYF. The CDR3 coding sequence is TGTGCCAGCAGTTTCCAGGCCCTCTCCTACGAGCAGTACTTC.

The chain carries TRBV5-1 and TRBJ1-3; no definite D call. CDR1 SGHRS and CDR2 YFSETQ come from the germline V gene. Between the trimmed V and J ends, which lost 4 bases and 4 bases, there was a span of 15 bases. This CDR3 region has 15 residues. The DNA of the CDR3 is TGCGCCAGCAGCCCGACCGGGAACCTCGGAAACACCATATATTTT. This sequence encodes CASSPTGNLGNTIYF.

The gene calls are TRBV7-3 and TRBJ1-1, with a possible D match to TRBD1 (5 bases). The CDR3 spans 14 residues. Trimming pared 5 bases from V and 1 base from J, leaving 11 bases between. Germline V gene lookup returns CDR1 SGHTA and CDR2 FQGTGA. The CDR3 protein is CASSHSGGNTEAFF. DNA for the CDR3: TGTGCCAGCAGCCATTCGGGGGGGAACACTGAAGCTTTCTTT. The whole variable domain, remainder taken from reference TRBV7-3 and TRBJ1-1, is GAGVSQTPSNKVTEKGKYVELRCDPISGHTALYWYRQSLGQGPEFLIYFQGTGAADDSGLPNDRFFAVRPEGSVSTLKIQRTERGDSAVYLCASSHSGGNTEAFFGQGTRLTVV.

This clone showed up just a few times. V usage is TRBV10-3 and J usage is TRBJ1-6, with D maybe TRBD1 (6 bases). CDR3 size: 16 residues. Germline V gene data show CDR1 as ENHRY and CDR2 as SYGVKD. The V end lost 4 bases, the J end lost 7 bases, and 17 bases lay between the germline ends. The CDR3 loop is CAISAAGQIGNSPLHF. DNA of the CDR3: TGTGCCATCAGTGCCGCCGGACAGATAGGGAATTCACCCCTCCACTTT.

This rearrangement joins TRBV7-2 to TRBJ1-1; no clear D. CDR1 SGHTA and CDR2 FQGNSA come from the germline V gene. Trimming cost V 1 base and J 4 bases, with 16 bases left between them. This CDR3 is built from 16 residues. CDR3 sequence (DNA): TGTGCCAGCAGCTTAGGCCCCGCACGGAGTGGCACTGAAGCTTTCTTT. It yields the protein CASSLGPARSGTEAFF.

The chain is built from TRBV5-1 and TRBJ2-1; no firm D call. Trimming shortened V by 3 bases and J by 3 bases, and 13 bases separated the two germline ends. Germline V gene data show CDR1 as SGHRS and CDR2 as YFSETQ. The CDR3 consists of 15 residues. CDR3 residues: CASSSPGSNYNEQFF. For the CDR3, the DNA is TGCGCCAGCAGCTCTCCAGGCAGTAACTACAATGAGCAGTTCTTC.

The rearrangement links TRBV27 to TRBJ1-2; the D gene is possibly TRBD1 (6 bases). This CDR3 region has 14 residues. Per germline, CDR1 MNHEY and CDR2 SMNVEV (reference sequence). V lost 5 bases, J lost 8 bases, and 18 bases lay in between. Here the CDR3 DNA reads TGTGCCAGCAGTCCGGGGGCGGGGGTTCGCGGCTACACCTTC. Amino acid sequence: CASSPGAGVRGYTF.

The chain recombines TRBV6-5 with TRBJ1-6; D gene uncertain. The CDR3 is 11 residues long. V lost 6 bases and J 13 bases, leaving 10 bases between the germline ends. Germline-derived CDR1 and CDR2 are MNHEY and SVGAGI. The CDR3 sequence: CASRSSVPLHF. As DNA, the CDR3 is TGTGCCAGCAGATCCAGCGTCCCCCTCCACTTT.

This chain links TRBV4-3 with TRBJ1-1; a possible D gene is TRBD1 (6 bases). Germline V gives CDR1 LGHNA, CDR2 YSLEER. The CDR3 totals 15 residues. V was shortened by 0 bases and J by 3 bases, with 11 bases between the two germline ends. CDR3 sequence: CASSQDQGGDTEAFF. CDR3 DNA: TGCGCCAGCAGCCAAGATCAAGGGGGTGACACTGAAGCTTTCTTT.

The chain has TRBV6-2 or TRBV6-3 and TRBJ1-1; D remains unclear. The V gene lost 5 bases and the J gene lost 4 bases, with 14 bases spanning the gap. Germline lookup yields CDR1 MNHEY and CDR2 SVGEGT. The CDR3 loop spans 14 amino acids. In nucleotides, the CDR3 is TGTGCCAGCAGTCTGGCCCCGGGAATCACTGAAGCTTTCTTT. Translated, it gives CASSLAPGITEAFF.

This clone was picked up a small number of times. V and J are TRBV30 and TRBJ1-4; no clear D. The germline gives CDR1 GTSNPN, CDR2 SVGIG (reference sequence). Deletions cut 5 bases from V and 4 bases from J, with 14 bases between. CDR3 size: 14 residues. CDR3 in DNA: TGTGCCTGGCTTATCCGGGGAGTTAATGAAAAACTGTTTTTT. It yields the protein CAWLIRGVNEKLFF.

The sample holds one count of this clone. The chain combines TRBV7-9 with TRBJ1-1; a weak D match, TRBD1 (5 bases). From germline, CDR1 is SEHNR and CDR2 FQNEAQ (reference sequence). The V and J ends lost 7 bases and 0 bases respectively, with 18 bases between them. This CDR3 has 16 amino acids. In DNA form, the CDR3 reads TGTGCCAGCATAAGCACCGTAGGAGGGGTGAACACTGAAGCTTTCTTT. This codes for CASISTVGGVNTEAFF.